This T cell receptor beta chain originates from a study of beta chain features in type 1 diabetes. Findings and caveats of the study: Shorter TCRB CDR3s, moderately but significantly so, marked every one of the four CD4+ subsets in Type 1 diabetes patients. Possibly, sequencing cDNA over-represented cells that had high TCR expression levels.

V was clipped by 2 bases and J by 5 bases, with 4 bases between them. The CDR3 covers 11 residues. Germline CDR1 SGHRS, CDR2 YFSETQ. The isolated RNA, all of it, was reverse transcribed, so expressed TCRB transcripts were what got sequenced. For naive, central memory and regulatory T cell samples, reads averaged around 3.5 million. The data were produced by immunoSEQ multiplex PCR, yet TCRdb's version contains in-frame clones alone and is incomplete. Of about 360,000 clones in the sample, around 12% were seen once. Concerning this clone itself: Its antigen is currently unknown. Additional DNA sequences in this sample encode the identical CDR3.

Sequencing was performed on naive CD4+ T cells from blood. The rearrangement joins TRBV5-1 to TRBJ2-5, with D unresolved. This clonotype was sampled from a man aged 18 to 30 in good health. The CDR3 DNA sequence: TGCGCCAGCAGCTTATCTGAGACCCAGTACTTC. This translates into CASSLSETQYF.